The 9 T cell receptor beta chains presented below share a single source sample, sequenced in a study of regulatory T cells in long-lasting Graves disease. Libraries of TCR beta came from iRepertoire HTBI primers plus Arm-PCR of CDR3 regions. TCRdb fed the multiplex PCR reads into MiXCR, producing one record per CDR3 protein. The profile shows hundreds of thousands of distinct CDR3 sequences, approximately 15% of them singletons. Specified time point: newly diagnosed GD, antithyroid drugs for less than 3 months. The TCR library was made from RNA that had been extracted from PBMCs in TRIzol. The sample was also linked to a second study, of T cells in Graves' hyperthyroidism and ophthalmopathy.

Material: peripheral blood mononuclear cells (PBMCs), obtained at new diagnosis, from a patient treated with antithyroid drugs. These receptors came from a man in his forties with Graves disease.

This clonotype has at least ten counts. The chain uses TRBV20-1 and TRBJ2-2; the D gene is possibly TRBD1 (5 bases). Trimming removed 2 bases at V and 1 base at J, with 5 bases between. Germline V gives CDR1 DFQATT, CDR2 SNEGSKA (reference sequence). The CDR3 sequence is 13 residues long. CDR3: CSARTGNTGELFF. CDR3 bases: TGCAGTGCTAGAACAGGGAACACCGGGGAGCTGTTTTTT.

This clonotype was counted ten times or more. This chain links TRBV6-9 with TRBJ2-1; 7 bases line up with TRBD2. The J segment lost 0 bases and the V segment lost 3 bases, leaving 8 bases of the junction unmatched. CDR1 MNHGY and CDR2 SVAAGI come from the germline V gene. The CDR3 runs to 17 residues. In DNA, the CDR3 is TGTGCCAGCAGTTACCGGGGGGTCGACAGCTCCTACAATGAGCAGTTCTTC. Its protein is CASSYRGVDSSYNEQFF.

The rearrangement uses TRBV5-4 and TRBJ2-7; 9 positions match TRBD1. Trimming took 4 bases from V and 6 from J; bases not matched to a gene: 8. This CDR3 has 14 amino acids. Germline V lookup: CDR1 SGHNT, CDR2 YYREEE (reference sequence). CDR3 in amino acids: CASSTRDRAFEQYF. The CDR3 DNA reads TGTGCCAGCAGCACCCGGGACAGGGCCTTCGAGCAGTACTTC.

The chain uses TRBV19 and TRBJ2-2; 9 bases agree with TRBD1. CDR1 LNHDA and CDR2 SQIVND come from the germline V gene (reference sequence). J gave up 2 bases and V 3 bases, and 10 bases lay outside the gene matches. The CDR3 sequence is 18 residues long. The CDR3 sequence is CASSMPPGQGVNTGELFF. DNA for the CDR3: TGTGCCAGTAGTATGCCTCCGGGACAGGGAGTTAACACCGGGGAGCTGTTTTTT.

This clonotype has just a few counts. V is TRBV7-2 and J is TRBJ1-1; TRBD1 matches 10 bases. The V gene end was trimmed by 4 bases and the J gene end by 0 bases; junction bases not matched to a gene: 5. There are 16 residues in the CDR3. Germline V gene lookup returns CDR1 SGHTA and CDR2 FQGNSA. In DNA form, the CDR3 reads TGTGCCAGCAGCTCCCGGGACAGGGGACTGAACACTGAAGCTTTCTTT. It encodes CASSSRDRGLNTEAFF. Together with reference TRBV7-2 and TRBJ1-1, the CDR3 gives the full variable domain: GAGVSQSPSNKVTEKGKDVELRCDPISGHTALYWYRQSLGQGLEFLIYFQGNSAPDKSGLPSDRFSAERTGGSVSTLTIQRTQQEDSAVYLCASSSRDRGLNTEAFFGQGTRLTVV.

This clonotype was seen at least ten times. The chain has TRBV2 and TRBJ2-5; 8 positions agree with TRBD2. The germline V gene has CDR1 SNHLY and CDR2 FYNNEI. V gave up 5 bases and J gave up 3 bases; unmatched junction bases: 8. This CDR3 is 15 amino acids long. CDR3 DNA sequence: TGTGCCAGCAGTATGCACCGGGGGGGTGAAGAGACCCAGTACTTC. Translating it yields CASSMHRGGEETQYF. The full variable domain, with the rest looked up from reference TRBV2 and TRBJ2-5, is EPEVTQTPSHQVTQMGQEVILRCVPISNHLYFYWYRQILGQKVEFLVSFYNNEISEKSEIFDDQFSVERPDGSNFTLKIRSTKLEDSAMYFCASSMHRGGEETQYFGPGTRLLVL.

This rearrangement joins TRBV2 to TRBJ2-1; TRBD2 aligns across 11 bases. J lost 4 bases, V lost 8 bases, and 4 bases had no gene match. The CDR3 sequence is 14 residues long. Germline CDR1 SNHLY, CDR2 FYNNEI. CDR3 region: CASVGLAGYNEQFF. CDR3 DNA sequence: TGTGCCAGCGTAGGACTAGCGGGTTACAATGAGCAGTTCTTC.

V gene TRBV29-1 combines with J gene TRBJ2-1; 7 nucleotides agree with TRBD1. The CDR3 runs 13 residues. Trimming took 8 bases from V and 0 from J; bases not matched to a gene: 4. CDR1 is SQVTM and CDR2 is ANQGSEA in the germline V gene. CDR3 bases: TGCAGCTTCCGGGACAGCTCCTACAATGAGCAGTTCTTC. Its protein product is CSFRDSSYNEQFF.

This clonotype was detected many times. The rearrangement links TRBV29-1 to TRBJ2-3; 10 nucleotides match TRBD2. The CDR3 is made up of 14 amino acids. Germline loops: CDR1 SQVTM, CDR2 ANQGSEA. After removal of 2 bases from V and 4 bases from J, the junction contained 3 bases not matched to a gene. This chain's CDR3 is CSVESSGGADTQYF. DNA for the CDR3: TGCAGCGTTGAATCCAGCGGGGGGGCAGATACGCAGTATTTT.